These T cell receptor beta chains were read from a single sample in a study of cytomegalovirus exposure and HLA in healthy donors. Sequencing used immunoSEQ multiplex PCR; TCRdb keeps in-frame clones, though not all of them. The table shows some 110,000 clones, with approximately 79% occurring only once. What was sequenced was PBMCs. These receptors came from a man aged 30-40 years in good health and CMV-seropositive. Each CDR3 is given with its conserved first and last residue.

v_call	j_call	cdr3_aa
TRBV21-1	TRBJ2-3	CASRAARTDTQYF
TRBV9	TRBJ1-1	CASSSMGQGRPEAFF
TRBV5-6	-	CASSFGGSEQYF
TRBV6-6	TRBJ1-4	CASTGQEGKLFF
TRBV4-2	TRBJ2-3	CASGTGSTDTQYF
TRBV5-1	TRBJ2-7	CASSLAERASSYEQYF
TRBV5-1	TRBJ1-1	CASSLGQGGNTEAFF
TRBV6-5	TRBJ1-2	CATRTGSPPYGYTF
TRBV6-1	TRBJ1-6	CASSELGGQGISPLHF
TRBV19	TRBJ2-1	CASRLAGYNEQFF
TRBV7-3	TRBJ1-2	CASSPGQSYGYTF
TRBV6-4	TRBJ1-1	CASSDLPGAEAFF
TRBV21-1	TRBJ2-7	CASSKTSGGAYEQYF
TRBV9	TRBJ1-4	CASSETPDGGKLFF
TRBV5-6	TRBJ2-2	CASSLWPVNTGELFF
TRBV5-8	TRBJ2-2	CASWKGRSGELFF
TRBV29-1	TRBJ2-5	CSADGLGTEQYF
TRBV7-9	TRBJ1-1	CASSSRLTNTEAFF
TRBV11-1	TRBJ1-1	CASTPIGSMNTEAFF
TRBV4-1	TRBJ2-5	CASSQVDSGGPRETQYF
TRBV11-3	TRBJ1-6	CASSLTGNSPLHF
TRBV27	TRBJ1-1	CASNTRGEEGEAFF
TRBV4-1	TRBJ2-5	CASADFGGPYQETQYF
TRBV18	TRBJ1-1	CASSQTGNTEAFF
TRBV10-3	TRBJ2-3	CAISESDGVSGSDTQYF
TRBV27	TRBJ2-7	CASSSLGTGASEQYF
TRBV28	TRBJ1-5	CASTLGGQGSNQPQHF
TRBV5-1	TRBJ1-1	CASSATGSALEAFF
TRBV10-3	TRBJ2-2	CAISDGAGELFF
TRBV5-1	TRBJ1-1	CASGVDRNTEAFF
TRBV2	TRBJ1-2	CASSPGTASNYGYTF
TRBV2	TRBJ1-1	CASSAQNLQGAAFF
TRBV4-1	TRBJ2-5	CASSRVQGYQETQYF
TRBV6-5	TRBJ2-1	CASSYSVGDYNEQFF
TRBV19	TRBJ2-7	CASSEYRDREQYF
TRBV19	TRBJ2-7	CASSPGQSSSYEQYF
TRBV16	TRBJ1-4	CASRLDGSPNEKLFF
TRBV4-3	TRBJ1-4	CASSLLTRTGANEKLFF
TRBV7-2	TRBJ1-2	CASSLNSGQGGYGYTF
TRBV6-1	TRBJ2-2	CASSEPGTNTGELFF
TRBV28	TRBJ2-5	CASRRTWGEETQYF
TRBV25-1	TRBJ1-1	CASSEGHPNTEAFF
TRBV5-5	TRBJ2-7	CASSVGGTYDYEQYF
TRBV5-1	-	CASRPGRGTYEQYF
TRBV5-6	TRBJ2-7	CASSLDGIHYEQYF
TRBV19	TRBJ1-6	CASSILSGGSYNSPLHF
TRBV5-1	TRBJ2-3	CASSSLSGGVVTDTQYF
TRBV29-1	TRBJ2-3	CSVGTTGGLTDTQYF
TRBV4-1	TRBJ1-3	CSVLQGLLHTIYF